One T cell receptor beta chain is described in this entry. What it recognizes is unknown. The data derive from a study of Ad26.COV2.S vaccination and SARS-CoV-2 variants. Background on the study: Once or twice, 56 days apart, Ad26.COV2.S was delivered intramuscularly.

Study-level findings and limits: Vaccine recipients had higher spike-specific TCR breadth than placebo recipients. Breadth of non-spike TCRs did not differ between vaccinees and placebo recipients.

The protocol was immunoSEQ multiplex PCR, while the TCRdb copy is restricted to in-frame clones and leaves out a portion. The sample has roughly 400,000 clones; roughly 91% are singletons. Indicated treatment: some 20 received Ad26.COV2.S at low or high dose, single or two shots; about 5 received placebo; per-sample allocation not given. Samples came from day 63 after the first vaccine or placebo injection. Germline V gene data show CDR1 as LNHDA and CDR2 as SQIVND (reference sequence). Unmatched junction bases numbered 9, after V lost 3 bases and J lost 5 bases. The CDR3 sequence is 15 residues long.

Sample: peripheral blood, taken in a trial of Ad26.COV2.S vaccine versus placebo. The chain recombines TRBV19 with TRBJ2-7; 8 nucleotides align to TRBD2. The source of this sequence is a person aged 18 to 65 who received the Ad26.COV2.S COVID-19 vaccine or a placebo. The chain's CDR3 is CASSMSSGRGHEQYF. The CDR3 DNA reads TGTGCCAGTAGTATGTCCAGCGGGAGAGGGCACGAGCAGTACTTC.